The sample holds a few counts of the clone carrying this T cell receptor (beta chain). The antigen is not known. Per germline, CDR1 LGHNA and CDR2 YNFKEQ. The V gene end was trimmed by 0 bases and the J gene end by 4 bases; junction bases not matched to a gene: 3. The CDR3 has 15 amino acids. This specimen comes from a study of a mutant IDH1 vaccine in newly diagnosed glioma. Overall study: The study started vaccination 4-6 weeks after radiotherapy alone, or with temozolomide cycles. Treated individuals were about 60% male and roughly 38% female, averaging approximately 40 years of age. Beforehand, treatment had been radiotherapy, temozolomide, or both; the majority received both.

Repertoires were generated with immunoSEQ multiplex PCR, while TCRdb's copy carries only in-frame clones and drops some. The sample shows over 55,000 clones, approximately 80% of them seen only once. Noted time point: week 5, during vaccination. Every single dose of the vaccine, 300 ug of mutant IDH1 20-mer peptide, came with topical imiquimod. Astrocytomas found in donors were new, WHO grade 3 or 4, IDH1-mutant and ATRX-lost. The rearrangement joins TRBV4-2 to TRBJ2-1; the match to TRBD2 covers 7 bases. The TCR sequence derives from a woman aged 18-29 years with glioma. Some clones in this sample may be carry-over from other donors' samples. The sequences come from PBMCs, collected from a glioma patient whose treatment included an IDH1 peptide vaccine. As DNA, the CDR3 is TGTGCCAGCAGCCAAGACGGTAGCGGGTACAATGAGCAGTTCTTC. Its translation is CASSQDGSGYNEQFF.